The rows below give T cell receptor beta chains drawn from one sample of a study of spatial heterogeneity in lung cancer. TCRdb reanalysed the 5' RACE reads using MiXCR and keeps one entry per CDR3 protein. The repertoire consists of around 110,000 distinct CDR3 sequences, with less than 15% occurring once and the leading ten covering approximately 16%. Sequences were derived from PBMCs, sampled at follow-up. The receptors were gathered from a male donor with early-stage non-small cell lung cancer. Both conserved end residues are part of each CDR3. The order of the fields is D gene, J gene, V gene, clone size, CDR3 protein, CDR3 DNA. The D gene is left open where the match is weak. A clone size is listed for some rows: how often the clone was seen (once, few, many), or a class if it is expanded.

d_gene: -
j_gene: TRBJ2-7
v_gene: TRBV4-2
abundance: many
CDR3aa: CASSRREGYEQYF
CDR3nt: TGTGCCAGCAGCCGTCGGGAAGGCTACGAGCAGTACTTC

d_gene: TRBD2
j_gene: TRBJ2-1
v_gene: TRBV2
abundance: -
CDR3aa: CASTLTTSGGANEQFF
CDR3nt: TGTGCCAGCACCCTCACGACTAGCGGGGGGGCCAATGAGCAGTTCTTC

d_gene: -
j_gene: TRBJ1-3
v_gene: TRBV4-2
abundance: -
CDR3aa: CASSQDLNRVDTIYF
CDR3nt: TGTGCCAGCAGCCAAGATCTGAACAGGGTAGACACCATATATTTT

d_gene: TRBD1
j_gene: TRBJ1-5
v_gene: TRBV11-2
abundance: -
CDR3aa: CASSNGQGGGQPQHF
CDR3nt: TGTGCCAGCAGCAACGGACAGGGAGGGGGTCAGCCCCAGCATTTT

d_gene: -
j_gene: TRBJ1-1
v_gene: TRBV27
abundance: -
CDR3aa: CASRDALLENTEAFF
CDR3nt: TGTGCCAGCAGGGACGCCCTGCTCGAGAACACTGAAGCTTTCTTT

d_gene: TRBD1
j_gene: TRBJ2-4
v_gene: TRBV3-1
abundance: few
CDR3aa: CASSPYAQGALAKNIQYF
CDR3nt: TGTGCCAGCAGCCCGTACGCTCAGGGGGCTCTAGCCAAAAACATTCAGTACTTC

d_gene: -
j_gene: TRBJ2-7
v_gene: TRBV20-1
abundance: many
CDR3aa: CSAKVRERSYEQYF
CDR3nt: TGCAGTGCGAAAGTCAGGGAAAGATCCTACGAGCAGTACTTC

d_gene: -
j_gene: TRBJ2-7
v_gene: TRBV5-1
abundance: -
CDR3aa: CASRSGVNYEQYF
CDR3nt: TGCGCCAGCAGAAGCGGTGTTAACTACGAGCAGTACTTC

d_gene: TRBD1
j_gene: TRBJ2-3
v_gene: TRBV24-1
abundance: -
CDR3aa: CATSADRASTDTQYF
CDR3nt: TGTGCCACCAGTGCGGACAGGGCTAGCACAGATACGCAGTATTTT

d_gene: TRBD1
j_gene: TRBJ1-1
v_gene: TRBV3-1
abundance: -
CDR3aa: CASSQVAGGTEAFF
CDR3nt: TGTGCCAGCAGCCAAGTGGCAGGGGGAACGGAAGCTTTCTTT

d_gene: TRBD2
j_gene: TRBJ2-7
v_gene: TRBV3-1
abundance: -
CDR3aa: CASSLTSGGPSYEQYF
CDR3nt: TGTGCCAGCAGCCTGACTAGCGGGGGGCCCTCCTACGAGCAGTACTTC

d_gene: -
j_gene: TRBJ2-1
v_gene: TRBV10-2
abundance: -
CDR3aa: CASSNYNEQFF
CDR3nt: TGCGCCAGCAGCAACTACAATGAGCAGTTCTTC

d_gene: -
j_gene: TRBJ2-3
v_gene: TRBV2
abundance: many
CDR3aa: CASSEGYTQYF
CDR3nt: TGTGCCAGCAGCGAAGGGTATACGCAGTATTTT

d_gene: -
j_gene: TRBJ2-7
v_gene: TRBV29-1
abundance: once
CDR3aa: CSTTTDSYEQYF
CDR3nt: TGCAGCACAACGACAGACTCCTACGAGCAGTACTTC

d_gene: TRBD1
j_gene: TRBJ2-4
v_gene: TRBV12-3/TRBV12-4
abundance: few
CDR3aa: CASSPTGLKNIQYF
CDR3nt: TGTGCCAGCAGCCCGACAGGGTTGAAAAACATTCAGTACTTC

d_gene: TRBD2
j_gene: TRBJ2-7
v_gene: TRBV27
abundance: -
CDR3aa: CASSFLGTRGGEQYF
CDR3nt: TGTGCCAGCAGTTTTTTAGGGACTAGGGGCGGAGAGCAGTACTTC

d_gene: -
j_gene: TRBJ1-5
v_gene: TRBV20-1
abundance: many
CDR3aa: CSAKQGNSNQPQHF
CDR3nt: TGCAGTGCCAAACAGGGCAACAGCAATCAGCCCCAGCATTTT

d_gene: -
j_gene: TRBJ2-7
v_gene: TRBV29-1
abundance: few
CDR3aa: CSVETVYEQYF
CDR3nt: TGCAGCGTTGAGACAGTCTACGAGCAGTACTTC

d_gene: -
j_gene: TRBJ1-1
v_gene: TRBV28
abundance: -
CDR3aa: CASSLKTLNTEAFF
CDR3nt: TGTGCCAGCAGTTTAAAAACTTTGAACACTGAAGCTTTCTTT

d_gene: TRBD1
j_gene: TRBJ2-3
v_gene: TRBV10-3
abundance: -
CDR3aa: CAIGAGGGDTQYF
CDR3nt: TGTGCCATCGGGGCAGGGGGCGGAGATACGCAGTATTTT

d_gene: -
j_gene: TRBJ1-5
v_gene: TRBV7-9
abundance: -
CDR3aa: CASSNTNQPQHF
CDR3nt: TGTGCCAGCAGCAATACTAATCAGCCCCAGCATTTT

d_gene: -
j_gene: TRBJ2-1
v_gene: TRBV7-3
abundance: few
CDR3aa: CASNHIYSSLNEQFF
CDR3nt: TGTGCCAGCAACCACATCTACTCGTCTCTAAATGAGCAGTTCTTC

d_gene: -
j_gene: TRBJ1-5
v_gene: TRBV7-6
abundance: few
CDR3aa: CASGSFGQPQHF
CDR3nt: TGTGCCAGTGGGTCGTTCGGCCAGCCCCAGCATTTT

d_gene: TRBD1
j_gene: TRBJ2-3
v_gene: TRBV28
abundance: few
CDR3aa: CASSLGTVNTDTQYF
CDR3nt: TGTGCCAGCAGTTTAGGGACAGTTAACACAGATACGCAGTATTTT

d_gene: -
j_gene: TRBJ2-7
v_gene: TRBV7-8
abundance: many
CDR3aa: CASSLGRRSYEQYF
CDR3nt: TGTGCCAGCAGCTTAGGGCGGAGATCCTACGAGCAGTACTTC

d_gene: -
j_gene: TRBJ1-2
v_gene: TRBV7-9
abundance: few
CDR3aa: CASSLSGSYGYTF
CDR3nt: TGTGCCAGCAGCTTATCAGGAAGCTATGGCTACACCTTC

d_gene: -
j_gene: TRBJ1-2
v_gene: TRBV7-9
abundance: few
CDR3aa: CASSRDTLNYGYTF
CDR3nt: TGTGCCAGCTCCCGGGACACTCTAAACTATGGCTACACCTTC

d_gene: TRBD1
j_gene: TRBJ1-2
v_gene: TRBV10-3
abundance: -
CDR3aa: CATVLDRGPNYGYTF
CDR3nt: TGTGCCACCGTCCTGGACAGGGGGCCTAACTATGGCTACACCTTC

d_gene: TRBD1
j_gene: TRBJ1-5
v_gene: TRBV3-1
abundance: -
CDR3aa: CASSQAGTGDQPQHF
CDR3nt: TGTGCCAGCAGCCAAGCAGGGACAGGGGATCAGCCCCAGCATTTT

d_gene: -
j_gene: TRBJ1-5
v_gene: TRBV6-6
abundance: few
CDR3aa: CATRVGNQPQHF
CDR3nt: TGTGCCACCCGGGTGGGCAATCAGCCCCAGCATTTT

d_gene: TRBD2
j_gene: TRBJ2-5
v_gene: TRBV28
abundance: -
CDR3aa: CASSSNLAGAETQYF
CDR3nt: TGTGCCAGCAGTTCGAATCTAGCGGGGGCAGAGACCCAGTACTTC

d_gene: -
j_gene: TRBJ2-7
v_gene: TRBV7-9
abundance: few
CDR3aa: CASMRGEDEQYF
CDR3nt: TGTGCCAGCATGAGAGGGGAGGACGAGCAGTACTTC

d_gene: -
j_gene: TRBJ1-5
v_gene: TRBV6-6
abundance: many
CDR3aa: CASTQGVNQPQHF
CDR3nt: TGTGCCAGCACCCAGGGTGTCAATCAGCCCCAGCATTTT

d_gene: -
j_gene: TRBJ1-3
v_gene: TRBV7-2
abundance: many
CDR3aa: CASSLDTSGNTIYF
CDR3nt: TGTGCCAGCAGCTTAGATACCTCTGGAAACACCATATATTTT

d_gene: -
j_gene: TRBJ1-2
v_gene: TRBV6-1
abundance: -
CDR3aa: CASSEVNVAGYTF
CDR3nt: TGTGCCAGCAGTGAAGTGAATGTAGCCGGCTACACCTTC

d_gene: -
j_gene: TRBJ2-2
v_gene: TRBV12-3/TRBV12-4
abundance: many
CDR3aa: CASSLQGWSGELFF
CDR3nt: TGTGCCAGCAGTCTCCAGGGGTGGTCCGGGGAGCTGTTTTTT

d_gene: TRBD1
j_gene: TRBJ1-5
v_gene: TRBV12-3/TRBV12-4
abundance: few
CDR3aa: CASRSGTGANQPQHF
CDR3nt: TGTGCCAGCAGATCCGGGACAGGGGCTAATCAGCCCCAGCATTTT

d_gene: -
j_gene: TRBJ1-6
v_gene: TRBV19
abundance: few
CDR3aa: CASSTNTGNSYNSPLHF
CDR3nt: TGTGCCAGTAGTACGAATACAGGGAACTCCTATAATTCACCCCTCCACTTT